This TCR beta chain derives from a study of blood T cell repertoires in COVID-19. Study at large: Samples representing acute and convalescent COVID-19 were sourced from the United States, Italy and Spain. In each case, the material was cDNA or gDNA derived from T cells, B-cell-depleted T cells, or PBMCs.

In the original workflow: Counts of nucleated cells, estimated from reference gene primer amplification, were obtained. Only in-frame clones appear in the TCRdb table, and some are missing; sequencing was by immunoSEQ multiplex PCR. V and J calls and clone size follow that table, whereas D and trimming were derived from the DNA. The sample has 250,000 to 350,000 clones, around 89% seen once. The origin of this receptor is a woman in her fifties or sixties with acute or convalescent COVID-19. The sequenced sample consisted of peripheral blood.

The CDR3 DNA reads as TGTGCCAGCAGCACCACTAGCGGGTCGAACACCGGGGAGCTGTTTTTT. As protein: CASSTTSGSNTGELFF. V usage is TRBV5-4 and J usage is TRBJ2-2; 9 nucleotides line up with TRBD2. The trim removed 4 bases at V and 0 bases at J, leaving 4 bases unmatched. This CDR3 spans 16 amino acids. Germline V gene data show CDR1 as SGHNT and CDR2 as YYREEE (reference sequence).